Listed below are T cell receptor beta chains from one sample, sequenced in a study of vaccination effects on CD4 cells after COVID-19. Antigens for these TCRs are unknown. Only in-frame clones appear in the TCRdb table, and some are missing; sequencing was by immunoSEQ multiplex PCR. This table holds about 68,000 clones, roughly 80% found once. The sample was CD4+ T cells from PBMCs cultured with SARS-CoV-2 spike peptides, taken before COVID-19 vaccination. The source is a human donor who received a COVID-19 vaccine. Each CDR3 is given with its conserved first and last residue. D genes are given only for firm matches. Rows may omit the clone size; those that give it use once, few, many or a size class.

cdr3_aa cdr3_nt v_call clone_size j_call d_call
CSASPGIVKVETQYF TGCAGCGCCAGCCCAGGTATTGTCAAGGTTGAGACCCAGTACTTC TRBV29-1 - TRBJ2-5 -
CASSPRRGGGLGQYF TGCGCCAGCAGCCCCAGGCGGGGGGGCGGACTCGGGCAGTATTTT TRBV4-1 - TRBJ2-3 TRBD2
CASSLDYRTQYF TGCGCCAGCAGCTTGGATTACAGGACGCAGTATTTT TRBV5-1 - TRBJ2-3 -
CASRRTGRETQYF TGTGCCAGCAGGAGGACAGGGAGGGAGACCCAGTACTTC TRBV6-5 - TRBJ2-5 TRBD1
CASSLPGQRYNEQFF TGTGCCAGCAGCTTACCGGGACAGCGCTACAATGAGCAGTTCTTC TRBV7-2 once TRBJ2-1 TRBD1
CATKGQATNSNQPQHF TGCGCCACCAAGGGACAGGCGACGAATAGCAATCAGCCCCAGCATTTT TRBV5-1 few TRBJ1-5 TRBD1
CASSSSPGGSGGRETQYF TGTGCCAGCAGTAGTTCCCCCGGTGGTAGCGGGGGGAGAGAGACCCAGTACTTC TRBV27 - TRBJ2-5 TRBD2
CASSSRGGIRDTQYF TGTGCCAGCAGTTCGAGGGGGGGAATTCGAGATACGCAGTATTTT TRBV6-5 once TRBJ2-3 -
CAIHGTGASYGYTF TGTGCCATCCACGGGACAGGGGCATCCTATGGCTACACCTTC TRBV10-3 - TRBJ1-2 TRBD1
CASSLRSYNEQFF TGTGCCAGCAGTCTCCGCTCCTACAATGAGCAGTTCTTC TRBV27 - TRBJ2-1 -
CASSRGQGGNTIYF TGTGCCAGTAGTCGCGGACAGGGTGGAAACACCATATATTTT TRBV19 - TRBJ1-3 TRBD1
CASTHRDSKTQYF TGTGCCTCCACACACCGGGATTCGAAGACCCAGTACTTC TRBV19 once TRBJ2-5 -
CASSTGQASNQPQHF TGTGCCAGCAGTACCGGTCAGGCTAGCAATCAGCCCCAGCATTTT TRBV5-8 - TRBJ1-5 -